The 28 T cell receptor beta chains below all came from one sample that was sequenced in a study of cytotoxic CD8 clonotypes in ibrutinib-treated CLL. TCRdb keeps only in-frame clones here, not all; method: immunoSEQ multiplex PCR. This repertoire shows approximately 46,000 clones, 55% to 75% found once; its top ten account for roughly 12%. The sample in question was PBMCs, obtained after 12 months of ibrutinib treatment. The receptors stem from a human donor with chronic lymphocytic leukemia.

This clone was detected once. This rearrangement joins TRBV28 to TRBJ2-3; 11 bases fit TRBD2. Trimming at V came to 7 bases and at J to 6 bases, leaving 9 bases not matched to a gene. The CDR3 extends over 15 amino acids. CDR1 is MDHEN and CDR2 is SYDVKM in the germline V gene. CDR3 bases: TGTGCCAGCAATAGCGGGAGGGCCAGATCCGATACGCAGTATTTT. This translates into CASNSGRARSDTQYF. The entire variable domain, with the rest obtained from reference TRBV28 and TRBJ2-3, is as follows: DVKVTQSSRYLVKRTGEKVFLECVQDMDHENMFWYRQDPGLGLRLIYFSYDVKMKEKGDIPEGYSVSREKKERFSLILESASTNQTSMYLCASNSGRARSDTQYFGPGTRLTVL.

This clone has just a few counts. The chain links TRBV27 to TRBJ1-2; 12 nucleotides agree with TRBD1. CDR1 MNHEY and CDR2 SMNVEV come from the germline V gene (reference sequence). V shed 3 bases, J shed 4 bases, and the junction held 12 bases outside the gene matches. This CDR3 spans 18 amino acids. CDR3 residues: CASSFHGTGGAEVYGYTF. The CDR3 DNA reads as TGTGCCAGCAGTTTCCATGGGACAGGGGGCGCTGAGGTCTATGGCTACACCTTC.

The chain employs TRBV5-4 and TRBJ2-5; D unclear. CDR3 length: 13 amino acids. Germline V gene lookup returns CDR1 SGHNT and CDR2 YYREEE (reference sequence). V dropped 0 bases and J dropped 1 base, with 4 bases sitting between them. The CDR3 sequence is CASSLGVQETQYF. The CDR3 coding sequence is TGTGCCAGCAGCTTGGGGGTCCAAGAGACCCAGTACTTC.

The V and J genes are TRBV4-2 and TRBJ2-1, with 8 bases lining up with TRBD2. Trimming cost V 4 bases and J 6 bases; bases outside gene matches: 8. The CDR3 spans 15 residues. CDR1 and CDR2 from the germline V gene are LGHNA and YNFKEQ. The CDR3 bases are TGTGCCAGCAGCCCAGTGGCGGGAGGAAGCAATGAGCAGTTCTTC. Translation: CASSPVAGGSNEQFF.

Worth noting for this clone: An end of the junction differs from the germline gene, which may be a read error. The rearrangement joins TRBV19 to TRBJ2-1; 11 bases align to TRBD2. The CDR3 contains 15 residues. CDR1 and CDR2 from the germline V gene are LNHDA and SQIVND (reference sequence). The CDR3 sequence is CASSLAGGIYSEQFF. The CDR3 nucleotides read TGTGCCAGTAGTCTAGCGGGAGGAATATACAGTGAGCAGTTCTTC.

V and J are TRBV29-1 and TRBJ2-1; D is undetermined. The germline V gene encodes CDR1 SQVTM and CDR2 ANQGSEA. CDR3 size: 11 residues. V lost 3 bases and J 6 bases, leaving 6 bases between the germline ends. The CDR3 nucleotides are TGCAGCGTTGACTGGTCCAATGAGCAGTTCTTC. It is translated as CSVDWSNEQFF.

V usage is TRBV27 and J usage is TRBJ1-2; the match to TRBD1 covers 7 bases. With 3 bases clipped from V and 7 bases from J, the junction kept 2 bases outside the gene matches. The CDR3 totals 12 residues. Germline lookup yields CDR1 MNHEY and CDR2 SMNVEV (reference sequence). The CDR3 sequence: CASSFAGGGYTF. In nucleotides, the CDR3 is TGTGCCAGCAGTTTCGCAGGGGGTGGCTACACCTTC.

This clone has only a few counts. The V and J genes are TRBV2 and TRBJ2-7, with TRBD2 as a possible D gene (7 bases). V shed 6 bases and J shed 9 bases, with 15 bases lying between them. The CDR3 is 12 amino acids. CDR1 and CDR2 from the germline V gene are SNHLY and FYNNEI. The CDR3 loop is CASRRGLTGQYF. In nucleotides, the CDR3 is TGTGCCAGCAGGCGGGGGCTCACGGGGCAGTACTTC.

This clone was seen a few times. The CDR3 here is CASSRVVATNEKLFF. The CDR3 DNA sequence: TGTGCCAGTTCCCGGGTTGTTGCAACTAATGAAAAACTGTTTTTT. The chain uses TRBV19 and TRBJ1-4, with D unclear. Trimming cost V 8 bases and J 0 bases, with 13 bases left between them. The CDR3 length is 15 residues. The germline V gene has CDR1 LNHDA and CDR2 SQIVND (reference sequence).

This chain connects TRBV7-9 to TRBJ1-5; D is undetermined. V was trimmed by 0 bases and J by 5 bases, leaving 11 bases between them. CDR3 length: 15 amino acids. The germline gives CDR1 SEHNR, CDR2 FQNEAQ (reference sequence). CDR3 amino acids: CASSLAGDGYQPQHF. CDR3 bases: TGTGCCAGCAGCTTAGCGGGAGACGGATATCAGCCCCAGCATTTT.

The genes are TRBV14 and TRBJ2-3; D gene ambiguous. Trimming took off 3 bases at V and 6 bases at J, with 10 bases between the two ends. The CDR3 loop spans 13 amino acids. CDR1 SGHDN and CDR2 FVKESK come from the germline V gene. In DNA form, the CDR3 reads TGTGCCAGCAGCCAGAGTTTAGTGGATACGCAGTATTTT. Translated, it gives CASSQSLVDTQYF.

For the CDR3, the DNA is TGTGCCAGCAGCCGGAGGACAGGGAGGACCGGGGAGCTGTTTTTT. Translating it yields CASSRRTGRTGELFF. The chain joins TRBV16 to TRBJ2-2, with TRBD1 matching 8 bases. The junction had 6 bases not matched to a gene; V was cut back by 4 bases and J by 5 bases. The CDR3 runs 15 residues. The germline V gene encodes CDR1 KGHSY and CDR2 FQNENV. Filled out from reference TRBV16 and TRBJ2-2, the complete variable domain reads GEEVAQTPKHLVRGEGQKAKLYCAPIKGHSYVFWYQQVLKNEFKFLISFQNENVFDETGMPKERFSAKCLPNSPCSLEIQATKLEDSAVYFCASSRRTGRTGELFFGEGSRLTVL.

The chain couples TRBV29-1 to TRBJ2-5; TRBD2 aligns across 7 bases. The CDR3 spans 11 residues. Germline CDR1 reads SQVTM; CDR2 reads ANQGSEA. CDR3 in amino acids: CSTSATETQYF. In nucleotides, the CDR3 is TGCAGTACTAGCGCCACAGAGACCCAGTACTTC.

This clone has just a few counts. This chain joins TRBV6-5 and TRBJ1-2, with 7 nucleotides matching TRBD1. Germline CDR1 MNHEY, CDR2 SVGAGI. The CDR3 extends over 14 amino acids. Unmatched junction bases numbered 6, after V lost 6 bases and J lost 2 bases. The CDR3 DNA reads TGTGCCAGCAGGCTACAGGGGCCGAACTATGGCTACACCTTC. Its protein is CASRLQGPNYGYTF.

The gene calls are TRBV6-6 and TRBJ1-2, with a weak D call TRBD1 (6 bases). This CDR3 has 15 amino acids. Germline V gene sequence: CDR1 MNHNY, CDR2 SVGAGI (reference sequence). V was trimmed by 4 bases and J by 1 base, leaving 13 bases between them. CDR3 amino acids: CASSSGGGHNYGYTF. In nucleotides, the CDR3 is TGTGCCAGCAGTTCCGGGGGGGGGCATAACTATGGCTACACCTTC.

The chain uses TRBV27 and TRBJ2-7, with D perhaps matching TRBD1 (5 bases). The CDR3 has 14 residues. V lost 2 bases and J 7 bases, leaving 15 bases between the germline ends. Germline values: CDR1 MNHEY, CDR2 SMNVEV (reference sequence). The CDR3 nucleotides read TGTGCCAGCAGTTTACGTCCAGGGCCGGAGGAGCAGTACTTC. It yields the protein CASSLRPGPEEQYF.

The V call is TRBV6-4, the J call TRBJ2-7; the D is unclear. Germline-derived CDR1 and CDR2 are MRHNA and SNTAGT. Trimming cost V 3 bases and J 3 bases, with 12 bases left between them. CDR3 size: 14 residues. Written as DNA, the CDR3 is TGTGCCAGCAGTGATTCAAACATACACTACGAGCAGTACTTC. This translates into CASSDSNIHYEQYF.

This clone was detected only a few times. The chain carries TRBV11-2 and TRBJ2-7, with 8 bases identical to TRBD2. The V segment lost 6 bases and the J segment 0 bases; nucleotides outside the gene matches: 4. This CDR3 has 14 amino acids. CDR1 and CDR2 (germline): SGHAT, FQNNGV. CDR3 bases: TGTGCCAGCAGGCCTACTAGCGGCTCCTACGAGCAGTACTTC. Translating gives CASRPTSGSYEQYF.

The chain employs TRBV27 and TRBJ1-1, with D maybe TRBD1 (5 bases). The V gene's germline CDR1 is MNHEY and CDR2 SMNVEV (reference sequence). The CDR3 totals 13 residues. Trimming pared 3 bases from V and 4 bases from J, leaving 9 bases between. The CDR3 sequence is CASSFTGGTEAFF. The CDR3 DNA sequence: TGTGCCAGCAGTTTTACCGGGGGCACTGAAGCTTTCTTT.

The J gene is TRBJ2-2, the V gene TRBV7-2; D remains unclear. Trimming took 3 bases from V and 4 from J, leaving 12 bases between them. The CDR3 contains 15 residues. Germline lookup yields CDR1 SGHTA and CDR2 FQGNSA. The CDR3 DNA is TGTGCCAGCAGCTTGGTCCTCAAGCCCACCGGGGAGCTGTTTTTT. This codes for CASSLVLKPTGELFF.

V usage is TRBV5-1 and J usage is TRBJ2-2; TRBD2 might be the D (6 bases). CDR3 size: 14 residues. Trimming pared 4 bases from V and 4 bases from J, leaving 11 bases between. Germline V gene sequence: CDR1 SGHRS, CDR2 YFSETQ. The DNA of the CDR3 is TGCGCCAGCAGCCCCCGGAGGGCCACCGGGGAGCTGTTTTTT. Its protein is CASSPRRATGELFF.

This clone was observed a few times. The chain links TRBV2 to TRBJ2-2, with 10 bases fitting TRBD2. Trimming cost V 4 bases and J 4 bases; bases outside gene matches: 0. From germline, CDR1 is SNHLY and CDR2 FYNNEI. The CDR3 runs to 14 residues. The CDR3 protein is CASSASGSTGELFF. CDR3 sequence (DNA): TGTGCCAGCAGTGCTAGCGGGAGCACCGGGGAGCTGTTTTTT.

The chain joins TRBV5-4 to TRBJ2-3; no firm D call. V gave up 1 base and J gave up 4 bases, with 10 bases separating them. The CDR3 consists of 14 residues. The germline V gene encodes CDR1 SGHNT and CDR2 YYREEE (reference sequence). CDR3 bases: TGTGCCAGCAGCTTGTCGGGTAGAGCAGATACGCAGTATTTT. Residues: CASSLSGRADTQYF.

The V gene is TRBV7-2, the J gene TRBJ2-5; 11 bases fit TRBD2. The V gene's germline CDR1 is SGHTA and CDR2 FQGNSA. Trimming removed 6 bases from V and 4 bases from J; junction bases left unmatched: 10. The CDR3 length is 16 residues. CDR3 DNA: TGTGCCAGCAGAGGGGGAGGGACTAGCGGTAGAGAGACCCAGTACTTC. It encodes CASRGGGTSGRETQYF.

The chain combines TRBV5-1 with TRBJ2-2, with TRBD1 identical over 8 bases. This CDR3 contains 17 residues. Germline CDR1 is SGHRS and CDR2 is YFSETQ. Trimming removed 0 bases from V and 3 bases from J; junction bases left unmatched: 7. The CDR3 DNA follows: TGCGCCAGCAGCTTGGGGGCCGGCAGGGGGCACACCGGGGAGCTGTTTTTT. It is translated as CASSLGAGRGHTGELFF.

This chain uses TRBV30 with TRBJ1-2; D is unclear. The CDR3 runs 14 residues. The V and J ends lost 1 base and 2 bases respectively, with 11 bases between them. Germline V CDR1 and CDR2: GTSNPN, SVGIG (reference sequence). In DNA, the CDR3 is TGTGCCTGGAGTGGGCGCAGGAGGAACTATGGCTACACCTTC. Amino acids: CAWSGRRRNYGYTF.

The chain combines TRBV9 with TRBJ2-5; 9 bases are shared with TRBD2. Germline CDR1 reads SGDLS; CDR2 reads YYNGEE. V gave up 1 base and J gave up 5 bases; unmatched junction bases: 12. The CDR3 is made up of 17 amino acids. The CDR3 nucleotides are TGTGCCAGCAGCGTAACTACATTCGGCGGGAGGGAGGAGACCCAGTACTTC. Protein sequence: CASSVTTFGGREETQYF. Based on the CDR3 plus reference TRBV9 and TRBJ2-5, the full variable domain is DSGVTQTPKHLITATGQRVTLRCSPRSGDLSVYWYQQSLDQGLQFLIQYYNGEERAKGNILERFSAQQFPDLHSELNLSSLELGDSALYFCASSVTTFGGREETQYFGPGTRLLVL.

CDR3 DNA: TGTGCCAGCAGTCCCGCCGGAGCAAACACTGAAGCTTTCTTT. Translated: CASSPAGANTEAFF. The rearrangement uses TRBV6-6 and TRBJ1-1; D is undetermined. Germline CDR1 and CDR2: MNHNY and SVGAGI (reference sequence). The CDR3 is 14 amino acids. Trimming pared 5 bases from V and 2 bases from J, leaving 12 bases between.